This T cell receptor (beta chain) was observed in a study of OX40 agonist ivuxolimab in advanced cancers. The CDR3 is 13 amino acids. V shed 3 bases and J shed 1 base, with 4 bases lying between them. Per the germline V gene, CDR1 is SGHAT and CDR2 is FQNNGV. Clones were read by immunoSEQ multiplex PCR, and TCRdb kept only the in-frame ones, dropping some. The sample includes over 50,000 clones, roughly 90% of them seen just once. Researchers took blood at baseline, on cycle 4 day 1, and on cycle 7 day 1. The starting material was CD4+ or CD8+ T cells sorted from blood, obtained in a trial of the OX40 agonist ivuxolimab. The TCR sequence derives from an adult with an advanced solid tumor such as melanoma, head and neck, liver or kidney cancer. The chain links TRBV11-2 to TRBJ1-5, with no clear D. For the CDR3, the DNA is TGTGCCAGCAGCTTGTTCAGCAATCAGCCCCAGCATTTT. It codes for CASSLFSNQPQHF.